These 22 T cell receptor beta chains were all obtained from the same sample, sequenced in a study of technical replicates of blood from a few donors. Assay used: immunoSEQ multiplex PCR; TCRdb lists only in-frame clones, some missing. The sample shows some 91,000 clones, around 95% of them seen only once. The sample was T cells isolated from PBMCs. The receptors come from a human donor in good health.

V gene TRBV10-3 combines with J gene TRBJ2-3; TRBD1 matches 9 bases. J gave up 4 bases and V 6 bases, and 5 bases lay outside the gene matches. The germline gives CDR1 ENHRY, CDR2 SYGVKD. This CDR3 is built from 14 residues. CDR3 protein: CAIRPGTGSDTQYF. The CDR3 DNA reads TGTGCCATCAGACCCGGGACAGGGTCAGATACGCAGTATTTT.

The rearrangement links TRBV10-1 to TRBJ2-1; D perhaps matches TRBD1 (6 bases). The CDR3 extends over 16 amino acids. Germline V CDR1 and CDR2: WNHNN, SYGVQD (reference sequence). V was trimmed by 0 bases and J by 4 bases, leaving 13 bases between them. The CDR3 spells CASSESSGTPYNEQFF. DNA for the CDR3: TGCGCCAGCAGTGAGTCCTCGGGGACACCATACAATGAGCAGTTCTTC.

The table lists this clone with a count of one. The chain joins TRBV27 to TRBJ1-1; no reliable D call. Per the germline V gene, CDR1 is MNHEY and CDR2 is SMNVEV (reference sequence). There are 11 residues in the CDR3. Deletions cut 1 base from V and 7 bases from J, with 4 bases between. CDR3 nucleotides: TGTGCCAGCAGTTTATACGGTGAAGCTTTCTTT. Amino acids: CASSLYGEAFF.

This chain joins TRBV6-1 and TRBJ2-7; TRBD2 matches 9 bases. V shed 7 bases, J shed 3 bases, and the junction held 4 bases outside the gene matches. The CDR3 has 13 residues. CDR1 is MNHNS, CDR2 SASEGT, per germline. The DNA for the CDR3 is TGTGCCAGCAATTTGCGGGAGGGCTACGAGCAGTACTTC. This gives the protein CASNLREGYEQYF.

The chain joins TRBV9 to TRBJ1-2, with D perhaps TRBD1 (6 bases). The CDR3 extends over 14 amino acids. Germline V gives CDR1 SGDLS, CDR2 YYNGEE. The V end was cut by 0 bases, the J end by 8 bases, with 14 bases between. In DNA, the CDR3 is TGTGCCAGCAGCGTAGACAGGGTCCTGGGAGGCTACACCTTC. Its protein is CASSVDRVLGGYTF.

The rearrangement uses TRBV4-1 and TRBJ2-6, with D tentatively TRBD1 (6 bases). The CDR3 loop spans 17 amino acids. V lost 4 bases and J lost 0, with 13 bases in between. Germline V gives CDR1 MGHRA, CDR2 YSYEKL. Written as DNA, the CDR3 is TGCGCCAGCAGCCGGAAAACAGGGTTCTCTGGGGCCAACGTCCTGACTTTC. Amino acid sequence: CASSRKTGFSGANVLTF.

CDR3 sequence: CASSLTPSLRDTPSYEQYF. The CDR3 DNA follows: TGTGCCAGCAGTCTAACCCCATCCCTCCGGGACACACCATCCTACGAGCAGTACTTC. The V gene is TRBV27, the J gene TRBJ2-7; tentative D call: TRBD1 (6 bases). The length of the CDR3 is 19 residues. The V gene's germline CDR1 is MNHEY and CDR2 SMNVEV (reference sequence). V was shortened by 5 bases and J by 1 base, with 27 bases between the two germline ends.

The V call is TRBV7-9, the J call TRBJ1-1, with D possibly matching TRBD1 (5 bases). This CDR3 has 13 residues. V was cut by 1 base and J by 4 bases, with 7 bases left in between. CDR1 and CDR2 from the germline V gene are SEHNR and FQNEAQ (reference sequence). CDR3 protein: CASSLGGGTEAFF. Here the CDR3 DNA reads TGTGCCAGCAGCTTAGGGGGGGGCACTGAAGCTTTCTTT. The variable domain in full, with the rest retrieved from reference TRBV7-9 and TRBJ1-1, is DTGVSQNPRHKITKRGQNVTFRCDPISEHNRLYWYRQTLGQGPEFLTYFQNEAQLEKSRLLSDRFSAERPKGSFSTLEIQRTEQGDSAMYLCASSLGGGTEAFFGQGTRLTVV.

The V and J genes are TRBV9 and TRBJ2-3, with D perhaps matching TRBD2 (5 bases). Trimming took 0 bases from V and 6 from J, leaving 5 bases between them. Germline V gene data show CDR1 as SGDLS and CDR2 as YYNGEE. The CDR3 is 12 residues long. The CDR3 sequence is CASSVGGDTQYF. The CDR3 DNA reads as TGTGCCAGCAGCGTAGGAGGGGATACGCAGTATTTT.

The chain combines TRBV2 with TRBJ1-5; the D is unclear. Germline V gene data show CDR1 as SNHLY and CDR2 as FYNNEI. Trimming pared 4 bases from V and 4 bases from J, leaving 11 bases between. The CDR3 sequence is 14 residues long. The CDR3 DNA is TGTGCCAGCAGTGGAGGGCAGGATAATCAGCCCCAGCATTTT. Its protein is CASSGGQDNQPQHF. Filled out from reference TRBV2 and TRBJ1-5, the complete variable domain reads EPEVTQTPSHQVTQMGQEVILRCVPISNHLYFYWYRQILGQKVEFLVSFYNNEISEKSEIFDDQFSVERPDGSNFTLKIRSTKLEDSAMYFCASSGGQDNQPQHFGDGTRLSIL.

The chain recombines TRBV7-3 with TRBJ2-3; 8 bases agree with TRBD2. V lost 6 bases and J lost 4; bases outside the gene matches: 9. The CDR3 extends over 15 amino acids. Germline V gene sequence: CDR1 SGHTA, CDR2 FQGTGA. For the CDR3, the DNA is TGTGCCAGCAGTTCCGGGACTAGTCCGGCAGATACGCAGTATTTT. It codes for CASSSGTSPADTQYF.

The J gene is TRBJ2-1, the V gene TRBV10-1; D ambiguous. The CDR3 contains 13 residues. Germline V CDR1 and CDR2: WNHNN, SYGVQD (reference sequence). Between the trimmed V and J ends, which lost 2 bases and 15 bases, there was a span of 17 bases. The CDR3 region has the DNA TGCGCCAGCAGTGAGCGGCCCTTACTACGGTGGTTCTTC. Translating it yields CASSERPLLRWFF.

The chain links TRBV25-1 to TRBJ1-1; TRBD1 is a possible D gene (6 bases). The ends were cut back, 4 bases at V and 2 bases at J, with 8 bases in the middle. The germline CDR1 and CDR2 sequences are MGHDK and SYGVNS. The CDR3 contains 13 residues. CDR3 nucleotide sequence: TGTGCCAGCAGTGTACAGGGTAACACTGAAGCTTTCTTT. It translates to CASSVQGNTEAFF.

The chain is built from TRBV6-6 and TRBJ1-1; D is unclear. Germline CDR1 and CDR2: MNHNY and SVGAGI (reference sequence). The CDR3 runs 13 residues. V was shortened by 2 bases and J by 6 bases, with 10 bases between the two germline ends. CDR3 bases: TGTGCCAGCAGTTACGCGGGTATTGCTGAAGCTTTCTTT. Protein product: CASSYAGIAEAFF.

CDR3 in amino acids: CASSVGVDSNQPQHF. CDR3 sequence (DNA): TGTGCCAGCAGCGTTGGAGTTGATAGCAATCAGCCCCAGCATTTT. The chain couples TRBV9 to TRBJ1-5; D ambiguous. Germline lookup yields CDR1 SGDLS and CDR2 YYNGEE. The V end lost 2 bases, the J end lost 0 bases, and 9 bases lay between the germline ends. CDR3 length equals 15 residues.

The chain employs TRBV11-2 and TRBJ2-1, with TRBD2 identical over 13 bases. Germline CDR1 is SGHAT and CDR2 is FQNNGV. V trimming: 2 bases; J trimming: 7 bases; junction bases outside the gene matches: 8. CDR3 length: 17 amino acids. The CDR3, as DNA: TGTGCCAGCAGCTTAAGGGAGTGGACTAGCGGGAGTAATGAGCAGTTCTTC. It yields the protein CASSLREWTSGSNEQFF.

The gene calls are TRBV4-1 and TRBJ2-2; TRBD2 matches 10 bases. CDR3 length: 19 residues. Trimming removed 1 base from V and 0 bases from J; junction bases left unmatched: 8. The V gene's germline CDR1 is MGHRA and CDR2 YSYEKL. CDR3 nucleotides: TGCGCCAGCAGCCAAGGAGGGAGTAGCGGGGGGCCGAACACCGGGGAGCTGTTTTTT. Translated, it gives CASSQGGSSGGPNTGELFF.

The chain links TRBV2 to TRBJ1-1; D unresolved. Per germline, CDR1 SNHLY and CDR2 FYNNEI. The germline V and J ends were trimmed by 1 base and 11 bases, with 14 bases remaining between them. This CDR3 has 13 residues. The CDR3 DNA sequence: TGTGCCAGCAGTGAAGGGCACCTGTTGCGGGCTTTCTTT. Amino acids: CASSEGHLLRAFF.

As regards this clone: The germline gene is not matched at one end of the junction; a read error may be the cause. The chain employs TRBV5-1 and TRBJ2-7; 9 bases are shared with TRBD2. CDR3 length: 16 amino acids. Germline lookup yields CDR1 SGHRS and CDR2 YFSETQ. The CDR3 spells CASSTPVGLALNEQHF. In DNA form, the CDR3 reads TGCGCCAGCAGCACCCCCGTAGGACTAGCGTTGAACGAGCAGCACTTC.

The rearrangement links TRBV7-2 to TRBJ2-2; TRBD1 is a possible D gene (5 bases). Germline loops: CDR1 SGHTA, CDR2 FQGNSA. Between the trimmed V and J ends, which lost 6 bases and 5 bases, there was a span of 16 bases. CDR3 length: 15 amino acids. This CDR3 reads CASSGQGSPTGELFF. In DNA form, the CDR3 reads TGTGCCAGCAGTGGTCAGGGAAGCCCGACCGGGGAGCTGTTTTTT.

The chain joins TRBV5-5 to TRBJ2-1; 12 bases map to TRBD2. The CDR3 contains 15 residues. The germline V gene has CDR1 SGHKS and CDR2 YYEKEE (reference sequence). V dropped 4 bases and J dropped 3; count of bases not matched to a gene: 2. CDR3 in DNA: TGTGCCAGCAGCCGACTAGCGGGGGACTACAATGAGCAGTTCTTC. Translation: CASSRLAGDYNEQFF.

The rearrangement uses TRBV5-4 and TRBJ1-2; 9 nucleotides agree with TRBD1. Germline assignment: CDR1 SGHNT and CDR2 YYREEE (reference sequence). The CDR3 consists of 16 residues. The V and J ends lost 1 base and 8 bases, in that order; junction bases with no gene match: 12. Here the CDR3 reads CASSLNLGQGKDGYTF. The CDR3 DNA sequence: TGTGCCAGCAGCTTGAATTTAGGACAGGGGAAGGACGGCTACACCTTC.